Below, 6 T cell receptor beta chains from the same sample are listed, as sequenced in a study of blood T cell repertoires in COVID-19. TCRdb's table, derived via immunoSEQ multiplex PCR, lists solely in-frame clones and lacks some. The sample lists fewer than 250,000 clones, approximately 82% occurring once. The sequenced material came from peripheral blood. Receptor source: a woman of 80 years or more with acute or convalescent COVID-19.

This chain links TRBV3-1 (or the pseudogene TRBV3-2) with TRBJ2-1; 13 bases are shared with TRBD2. CDR1 LGHDT and CDR2 YNNKEL come from the germline V gene (reference sequence). The trim removed 1 base at V and 16 bases at J, leaving 16 bases unmatched. The CDR3 runs 17 residues. CDR3 amino acids: CASSQGVKTSGGPLEFF. The CDR3 region has the DNA TGTGCCAGCAGCCAAGGAGTTAAGACTAGCGGGGGGCCACTAGAATTCTTC.

The rearrangement joins TRBV4-1 to TRBJ2-3; the match to TRBD1 covers 9 bases. With 1 base clipped from V and 3 bases from J, the junction kept 2 bases outside the gene matches. CDR3 length: 15 residues. The germline CDR1 and CDR2 sequences are MGHRA and YSYEKL. The CDR3 loop is CASSQGDRETDTQYF. The CDR3 DNA reads as TGCGCCAGCAGCCAAGGGGACAGGGAAACAGATACGCAGTATTTT.

The chain links TRBV9 to TRBJ2-1; tentatively, D is TRBD2 (5 bases). Germline V gene data show CDR1 as SGDLS and CDR2 as YYNGEE. The CDR3 is made up of 14 amino acids. V gave up 0 bases and J gave up 7 bases, with 11 bases separating them. The CDR3, as DNA: TGTGCCAGCAGCGTAGCCGGGATCGCGAATGAGCAGTTCTTC. It codes for CASSVAGIANEQFF.

This clone was seen a few times. The rearrangement links TRBV12-3 or TRBV12-4 to TRBJ1-2, with 9 positions matching TRBD1. The V segment lost 5 bases and the J segment 6 bases; nucleotides outside the gene matches: 4. This CDR3 has 13 residues. The CDR3 sequence is CASSQWDRDGYTF. The CDR3 bases are TGTGCCAGCAGTCAATGGGACAGGGATGGCTACACCTTC.

This rearrangement joins TRBV4-1 to TRBJ2-1; 8 bases are shared with TRBD2. J was trimmed by 0 bases and V by 1 base; bases with no gene match: 2. Germline assignment: CDR1 MGHRA and CDR2 YSYEKL. CDR3 length: 16 residues. The CDR3 spells CASSQGRGGSYNEQFF. The CDR3 DNA reads TGCGCCAGCAGCCAAGGTCGGGGGGGCTCCTACAATGAGCAGTTCTTC.

This chain uses TRBV4-2 with TRBJ1-1; 8 nucleotides match TRBD1. The V gene's germline CDR1 is LGHNA and CDR2 YNFKEQ. Losses at the gene ends were 1 base for V and 6 bases for J; bases not matched to a gene: 10. The CDR3 is made up of 16 amino acids. The CDR3 reads CASSQVRGQGASEAFF. DNA of the CDR3: TGTGCCAGCAGCCAAGTAAGGGGGCAGGGGGCATCTGAAGCTTTCTTT.